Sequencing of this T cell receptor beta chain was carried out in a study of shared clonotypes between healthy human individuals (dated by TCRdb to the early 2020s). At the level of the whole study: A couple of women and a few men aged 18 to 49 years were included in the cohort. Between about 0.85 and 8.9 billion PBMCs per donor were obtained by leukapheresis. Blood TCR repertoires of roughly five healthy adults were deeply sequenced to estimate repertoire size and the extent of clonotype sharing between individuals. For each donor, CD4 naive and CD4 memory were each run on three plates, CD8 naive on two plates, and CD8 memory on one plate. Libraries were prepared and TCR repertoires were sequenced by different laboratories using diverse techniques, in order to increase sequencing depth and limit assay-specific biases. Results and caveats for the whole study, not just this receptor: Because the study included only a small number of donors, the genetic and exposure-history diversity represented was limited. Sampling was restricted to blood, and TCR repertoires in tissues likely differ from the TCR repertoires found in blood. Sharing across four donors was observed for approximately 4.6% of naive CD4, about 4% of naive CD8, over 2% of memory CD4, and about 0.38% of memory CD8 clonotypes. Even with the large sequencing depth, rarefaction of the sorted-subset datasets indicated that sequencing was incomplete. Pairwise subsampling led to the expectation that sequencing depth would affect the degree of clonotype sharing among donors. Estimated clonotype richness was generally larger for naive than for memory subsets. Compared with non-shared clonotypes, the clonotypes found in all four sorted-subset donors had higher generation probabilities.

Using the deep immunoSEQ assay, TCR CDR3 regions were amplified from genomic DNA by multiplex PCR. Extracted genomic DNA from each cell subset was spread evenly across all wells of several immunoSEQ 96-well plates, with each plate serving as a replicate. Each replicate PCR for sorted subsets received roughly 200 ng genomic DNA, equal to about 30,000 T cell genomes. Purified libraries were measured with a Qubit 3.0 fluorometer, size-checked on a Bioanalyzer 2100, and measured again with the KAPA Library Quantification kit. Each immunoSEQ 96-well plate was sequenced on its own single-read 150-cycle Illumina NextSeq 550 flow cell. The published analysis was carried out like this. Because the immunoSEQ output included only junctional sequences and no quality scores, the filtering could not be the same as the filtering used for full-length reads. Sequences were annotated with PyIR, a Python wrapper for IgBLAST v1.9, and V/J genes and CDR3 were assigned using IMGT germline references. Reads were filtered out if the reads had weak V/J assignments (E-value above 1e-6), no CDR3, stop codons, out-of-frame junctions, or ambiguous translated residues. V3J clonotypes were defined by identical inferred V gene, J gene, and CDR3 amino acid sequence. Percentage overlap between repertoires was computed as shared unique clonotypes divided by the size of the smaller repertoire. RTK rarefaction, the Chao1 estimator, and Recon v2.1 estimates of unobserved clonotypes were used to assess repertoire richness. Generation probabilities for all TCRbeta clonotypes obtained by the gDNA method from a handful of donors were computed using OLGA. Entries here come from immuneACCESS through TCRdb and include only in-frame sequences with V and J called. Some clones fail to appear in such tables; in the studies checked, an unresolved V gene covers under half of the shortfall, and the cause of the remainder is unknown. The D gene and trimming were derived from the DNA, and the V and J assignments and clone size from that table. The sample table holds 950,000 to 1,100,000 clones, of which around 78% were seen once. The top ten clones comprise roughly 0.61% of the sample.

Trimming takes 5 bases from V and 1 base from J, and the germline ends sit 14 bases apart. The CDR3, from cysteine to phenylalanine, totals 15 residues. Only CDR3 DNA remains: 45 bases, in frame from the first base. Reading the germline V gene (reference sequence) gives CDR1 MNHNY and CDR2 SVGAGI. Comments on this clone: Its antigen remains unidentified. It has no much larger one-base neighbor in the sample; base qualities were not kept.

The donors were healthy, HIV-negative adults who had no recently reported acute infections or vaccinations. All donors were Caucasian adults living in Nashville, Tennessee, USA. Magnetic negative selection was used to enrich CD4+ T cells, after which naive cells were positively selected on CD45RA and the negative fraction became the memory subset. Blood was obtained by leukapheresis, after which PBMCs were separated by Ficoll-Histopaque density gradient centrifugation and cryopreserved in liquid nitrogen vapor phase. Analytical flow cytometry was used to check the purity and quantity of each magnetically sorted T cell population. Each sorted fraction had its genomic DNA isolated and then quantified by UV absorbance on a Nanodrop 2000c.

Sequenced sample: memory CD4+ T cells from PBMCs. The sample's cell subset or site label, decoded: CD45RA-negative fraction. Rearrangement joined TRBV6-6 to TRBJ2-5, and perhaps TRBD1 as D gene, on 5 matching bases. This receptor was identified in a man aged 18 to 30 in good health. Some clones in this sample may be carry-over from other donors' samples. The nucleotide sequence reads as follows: TGTGCCAGCAGTCCTTCCCGGACACCCCAAGAGACCCAGTACTTC. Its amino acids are CASSPSRTPQETQYF.